These T cell receptor beta chains were read from a single sample in a study of T-cell reconstitution after alpha-beta-depleted transplantation in children. TCRdb reanalysed the PCR reads using MiXCR and keeps one entry per CDR3 protein. There are about 580,000 distinct CDR3 sequences in the sample; 23% occur only once, and 14% lies in the top ten. The sequenced sample was PBMCs, mostly from graft donor cells, obtained 360 days after TCRalphabeta/CD19-depleted stem cell transplant. The source is a boy younger than two who had a stem cell transplant for acute myeloid leukemia, so the T cells may come from the graft donor. The conserved cysteine and the conserved F or W are not part of the CDR3 here.

v_call: TRBV7-6
j_call: TRBJ1-2
cdr3_aa: ASSPTSGWGQNYGYT

v_call: TRBV29-1
j_call: TRBJ2-1
cdr3_aa: SVDPPLETGKKNEQF

v_call: TRBV18
j_call: TRBJ2-3
cdr3_aa: ASNQGFTDTQY

v_call: TRBV24-1
j_call: TRBJ2-1
cdr3_aa: ATSDRTAPYNEQF

v_call: TRBV7-6
j_call: TRBJ2-2
cdr3_aa: ASSLAQGTGELF

v_call: TRBV6-1
j_call: TRBJ1-5
cdr3_aa: ASSAVDQPQH

v_call: TRBV3-1
j_call: TRBJ1-5
cdr3_aa: ASSQEINQPQH

v_call: TRBV6-5
j_call: TRBJ1-3
cdr3_aa: ASSFRNRGSGNTIY

v_call: TRBV12-3/TRBV12-4
j_call: TRBJ2-1
cdr3_aa: ASSRDIGGSYNEQF

v_call: TRBV20-1
j_call: TRBJ2-3
cdr3_aa: SARARLASPLGTQY

v_call: TRBV29-1
j_call: TRBJ1-5
cdr3_aa: SVLVDGQPDSNQPQH

v_call: TRBV12-3/TRBV12-4
j_call: TRBJ2-5
cdr3_aa: ASSLIAGSQETQY

v_call: TRBV5-1
j_call: TRBJ2-3
cdr3_aa: ASRTQEIDSTDTQY

v_call: TRBV10-3
j_call: TRBJ2-3
cdr3_aa: AIGGQGGADTQY

v_call: TRBV7-9
j_call: TRBJ2-2
cdr3_aa: ASSSSSGGYTGELF

v_call: TRBV5-5
j_call: TRBJ2-5
cdr3_aa: ASSRQGRGEETQY

v_call: TRBV12-3/TRBV12-4
j_call: TRBJ2-1
cdr3_aa: ASSPRTSGAFSYNEQF